This is a list of T cell receptor beta chains from one sample in a study of T-cell memory formation after mild COVID-19. Using its own MiXCR run on the 5' RACE reads, TCRdb lists one record per CDR3 protein. The sample has over 350,000 distinct CDR3 sequences, approximately 24% seen once; the top ten hold roughly 8.9%. Sequenced: PBMCs or a T cell subset sorted from them (not recorded which). These receptors were collected from an adult woman who had mild COVID-19 (a few samples of this study predate the infection). Cell type and time point are not known. The CDR3 runs from the conserved cysteine through the conserved F or W. Fields, in order: CDR3 protein, CDR3 DNA, V gene, J gene, D gene, clone size. A D gene is named only where the DNA matches it firmly. Part of the rows lack a size; the others show once, few, many or a class for expanded clones.

CDR3 protein: CASSLEGLAANEQFF; CDR3 DNA: TGCGCCAGCAGCTTGGAAGGACTAGCGGCAAATGAGCAGTTCTTC; V gene: TRBV5-1; J gene: TRBJ2-1; D gene: TRBD2; clone size: .
CDR3 protein: CASSAHTDTQYF; CDR3 DNA: TGTGCCAGCAGCGCCCACACAGATACGCAGTATTTT; V gene: TRBV9; J gene: TRBJ2-3; D gene: .; clone size: few
CDR3 protein: CASTRLAGGTGELFF; CDR3 DNA: TGTGCCAGCACTAGACTAGCGGGAGGAACCGGGGAGCTGTTTTTT; V gene: TRBV7-8; J gene: TRBJ2-2; D gene: TRBD2; clone size: .
CDR3 protein: CASTSGGAGIYF; CDR3 DNA: TGTGCCAGCACTTCAGGGGGGGCCGGCATATATTTT; V gene: TRBV7-8; J gene: TRBJ1-3; D gene: TRBD1; clone size: .
CDR3 protein: CASREDRASYEQYF; CDR3 DNA: TGTGCCAGCAGGGAGGACAGGGCCTCCTACGAGCAGTACTTC; V gene: TRBV2; J gene: TRBJ2-7; D gene: TRBD1; clone size: once
CDR3 protein: CATEFSAGNTEAFF; CDR3 DNA: TGTGCCACCGAATTTTCTGCTGGGAACACTGAAGCTTTCTTT; V gene: TRBV19; J gene: TRBJ1-1; D gene: .; clone size: .
CDR3 protein: CASSFDRGAKNIQYF; CDR3 DNA: TGTGCCAGCAGTTTCGACAGGGGTGCCAAAAACATTCAGTACTTC; V gene: TRBV12-3/TRBV12-4; J gene: TRBJ2-4; D gene: TRBD1; clone size: once
CDR3 protein: CAWSVRQADEQYF; CDR3 DNA: TGTGCCTGGAGTGTACGACAAGCCGACGAGCAGTACTTC; V gene: TRBV30; J gene: TRBJ2-7; D gene: .; clone size: .
CDR3 protein: CSARGLAGGLGGGGHEQFF; CDR3 DNA: TGCAGTGCTAGAGGACTAGCGGGAGGCCTCGGGGGAGGGGGACATGAGCAGTTCTTC; V gene: TRBV20-1; J gene: TRBJ2-1; D gene: TRBD2; clone size: .
CDR3 protein: CASSYYVGELFF; CDR3 DNA: TGTGCCAGCAGCTATTATGTCGGGGAGCTGTTTTTT; V gene: TRBV7-9; J gene: TRBJ2-2; D gene: .; clone size: few
CDR3 protein: CASSLDTPARGETQYF; CDR3 DNA: TGCGCCAGCAGCTTGGATACGCCCGCGAGGGGAGAGACCCAGTACTTC; V gene: TRBV5-1; J gene: TRBJ2-5; D gene: .; clone size: .
CDR3 protein: CATAYGTGGAYEQYF; CDR3 DNA: TGTGCCACCGCCTACGGGACAGGGGGCGCCTACGAGCAGTACTTC; V gene: TRBV10-3; J gene: TRBJ2-7; D gene: TRBD1; clone size: .
CDR3 protein: CASRRGLASSYNEQFF; CDR3 DNA: TGTGCCAGCAGGAGGGGACTAGCGAGCTCCTACAATGAGCAGTTCTTC; V gene: TRBV11-3; J gene: TRBJ2-1; D gene: TRBD2; clone size: .
CDR3 protein: CASSLPSGTGGGFGYTF; CDR3 DNA: TGTGCCAGCAGTCTCCCCTCCGGGACAGGGGGCGGTTTTGGCTACACCTTC; V gene: TRBV28; J gene: TRBJ1-2; D gene: TRBD1; clone size: few
CDR3 protein: CASSSPWDYEQYF; CDR3 DNA: TGTGCCAGCAGCTCCCCCTGGGACTACGAGCAGTACTTC; V gene: TRBV13; J gene: TRBJ2-7; D gene: .; clone size: .
CDR3 protein: CASSLGSGEVGDEQFF; CDR3 DNA: TGTGCCAGCAGCTTAGGTTCGGGAGAGGTAGGCGATGAGCAGTTCTTC; V gene: TRBV7-9; J gene: TRBJ2-1; D gene: .; clone size: few
CDR3 protein: CASSPPSGGRTFF; CDR3 DNA: TGTGCCAGCTCACCCCCTTCGGGGGGGAGAACTTTCTTT; V gene: TRBV18; J gene: TRBJ1-1; D gene: .; clone size: .
CDR3 protein: CAWTFGNTEAFF; CDR3 DNA: TGTGCCTGGACGTTTGGGAACACTGAAGCTTTCTTT; V gene: TRBV30; J gene: TRBJ1-1; D gene: .; clone size: .
CDR3 protein: CASSPVGPNDPYNEQFF; CDR3 DNA: TGTGCCAGCTCACCGGTGGGACCAAACGATCCCTACAATGAGCAGTTCTTC; V gene: TRBV18; J gene: TRBJ2-1; D gene: .; clone size: few
CDR3 protein: CSARDPRGGTYEQFF; CDR3 DNA: TGCAGTGCTAGAGACCCTAGGGGTGGGACCTATGAGCAGTTCTTC; V gene: TRBV20-1; J gene: TRBJ2-1; D gene: .; clone size: few
CDR3 protein: CASSLGTGRDYGYTF; CDR3 DNA: TGTGCCAGCAGTTTAGGAACGGGGCGAGACTATGGCTACACCTTC; V gene: TRBV12-3/TRBV12-4; J gene: TRBJ1-2; D gene: .; clone size: many
CDR3 protein: CASSSIDWADINYGYTF; CDR3 DNA: TGCGCCAGCAGCTCAATCGATTGGGCGGACATTAACTATGGCTACACCTTC; V gene: TRBV5-1; J gene: TRBJ1-2; D gene: .; clone size: few
CDR3 protein: CASSPGWGEKLFF; CDR3 DNA: TGCGCCAGCAGCCCCGGCTGGGGTGAAAAACTGTTTTTT; V gene: TRBV5-1; J gene: TRBJ1-4; D gene: .; clone size: once
CDR3 protein: CASSLGGQAGLYEQYF; CDR3 DNA: TGTGCCAGCAGCTTAGGGGGACAGGCAGGCCTCTACGAGCAGTACTTC; V gene: TRBV7-9; J gene: TRBJ2-7; D gene: TRBD1; clone size: few
CDR3 protein: CASSPSASVAGYEQYF; CDR3 DNA: TGTGCCAGCAGCCCCTCAGCTTCGGTAGCAGGCTACGAGCAGTACTTC; V gene: TRBV7-9; J gene: TRBJ2-7; D gene: .; clone size: many
CDR3 protein: CAWNIGFHTEAFF; CDR3 DNA: TGTGCCTGGAATATAGGGTTCCACACTGAAGCTTTCTTT; V gene: TRBV30; J gene: TRBJ1-1; D gene: .; clone size: .
CDR3 protein: CASSHPGTREDEQYF; CDR3 DNA: TGTGCCAGCAGCCACCCCGGGACGCGAGAGGACGAGCAGTACTTC; V gene: TRBV4-2; J gene: TRBJ2-7; D gene: .; clone size: .
CDR3 protein: CASSQPGLAVYNEQFF; CDR3 DNA: TGTGCCAGCAGCCAACCGGGACTAGCGGTCTACAATGAGCAGTTCTTC; V gene: TRBV14; J gene: TRBJ2-1; D gene: TRBD2; clone size: once
CDR3 protein: CATADRYDYGYTF; CDR3 DNA: TGTGCCACGGCTGATCGGTACGACTATGGCTACACCTTC; V gene: TRBV2; J gene: TRBJ1-2; D gene: .; clone size: .
CDR3 protein: CASSFSYSTGELFF; CDR3 DNA: TGTGCCAGCAGCTTCAGCTATTCCACCGGGGAGCTGTTTTTT; V gene: TRBV7-3; J gene: TRBJ2-2; D gene: .; clone size: few
CDR3 protein: CASSPAGHAMDYGYTF; CDR3 DNA: TGTGCCAGCAGCCCCGCAGGCCACGCCATGGACTATGGCTACACCTTC; V gene: TRBV9; J gene: TRBJ1-2; D gene: .; clone size: .
CDR3 protein: CASSLDREQETQYF; CDR3 DNA: TGTGCCAGCAGCCTGGACAGGGAACAAGAGACCCAGTACTTC; V gene: TRBV12-3/TRBV12-4; J gene: TRBJ2-5; D gene: TRBD1; clone size: .